This TCR beta chain was identified during a study of T-cell memory formation after mild COVID-19. The wider study: In these data, TCR clusters were largely donor specific. Study-level points and caveats: CD4+ bias marked clones expanding day 15 to 37, unlike balanced contracting clones.

Germline V gene sequence: CDR1 KGHDR, CDR2 SFDVKD. The CDR3 runs to 15 residues. The ends lost 4 bases at V and 3 bases at J; junction bases unmatched: 5. This clonotype was seen only a few times. Its specificity is not known. TCRdb reanalysed the 5' RACE reads using MiXCR and keeps one entry per CDR3 protein. The data contain about 110,000 distinct CDR3 sequences, about a sixth of them singletons. This clonotype was sampled from an adult woman who had mild COVID-19 (a few samples of this study predate the infection). Cell type and time point are not known. The sequenced material came from PBMCs or a T cell subset sorted from them (not recorded which). The V gene is TRBV24-1, the J gene TRBJ2-3, with 8 bases identical to TRBD1. CDR3 residues: CATSEDRETTDTQYF. CDR3 DNA sequence: TGTGCCACCAGTGAGGACAGGGAAACGACAGATACGCAGTATTTT.